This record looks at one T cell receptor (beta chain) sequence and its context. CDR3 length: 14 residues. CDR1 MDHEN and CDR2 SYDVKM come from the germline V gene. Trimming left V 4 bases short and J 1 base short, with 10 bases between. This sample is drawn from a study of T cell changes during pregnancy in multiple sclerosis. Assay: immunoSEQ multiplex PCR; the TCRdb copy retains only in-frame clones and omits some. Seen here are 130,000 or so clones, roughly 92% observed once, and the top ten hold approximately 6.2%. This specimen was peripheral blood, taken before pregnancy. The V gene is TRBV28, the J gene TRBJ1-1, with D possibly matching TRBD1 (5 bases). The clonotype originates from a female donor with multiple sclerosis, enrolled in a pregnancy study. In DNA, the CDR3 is TGTGCCAGCAGTTCCGAGACAGCGAACACTGAAGCTTTCTTT. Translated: CASSSETANTEAFF.